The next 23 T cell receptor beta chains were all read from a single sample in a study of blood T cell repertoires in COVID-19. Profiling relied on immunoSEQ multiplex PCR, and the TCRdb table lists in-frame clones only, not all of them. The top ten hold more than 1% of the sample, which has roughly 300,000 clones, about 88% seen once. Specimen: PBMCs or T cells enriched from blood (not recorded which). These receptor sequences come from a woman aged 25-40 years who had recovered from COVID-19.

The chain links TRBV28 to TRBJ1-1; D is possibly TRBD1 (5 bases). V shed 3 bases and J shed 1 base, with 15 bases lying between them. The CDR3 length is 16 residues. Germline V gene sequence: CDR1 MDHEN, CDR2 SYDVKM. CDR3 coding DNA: TGTGCCAGCAGTTTTGGGGGGAGGCTCCCGAACACTGAAGCTTTCTTT. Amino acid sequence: CASSFGGRLPNTEAFF.

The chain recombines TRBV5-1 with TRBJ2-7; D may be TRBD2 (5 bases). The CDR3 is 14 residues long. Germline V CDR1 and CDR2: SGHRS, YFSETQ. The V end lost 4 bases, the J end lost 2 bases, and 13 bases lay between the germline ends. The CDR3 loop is CASSPDLGAYEQYF. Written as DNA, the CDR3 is TGCGCCAGCAGCCCGGACCTCGGGGCCTACGAGCAGTACTTC.

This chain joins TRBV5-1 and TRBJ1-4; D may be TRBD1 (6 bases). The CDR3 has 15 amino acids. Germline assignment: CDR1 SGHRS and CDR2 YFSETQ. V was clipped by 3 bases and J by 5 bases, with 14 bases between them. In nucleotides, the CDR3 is TGCGCCAGCAGCTCCGGGTCTACAGGGAATGAAAAACTGTTTTTT. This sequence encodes CASSSGSTGNEKLFF.

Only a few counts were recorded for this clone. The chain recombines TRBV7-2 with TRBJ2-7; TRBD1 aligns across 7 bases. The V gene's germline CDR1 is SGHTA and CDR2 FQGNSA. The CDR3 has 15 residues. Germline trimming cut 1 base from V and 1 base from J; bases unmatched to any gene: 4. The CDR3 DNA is TGTGCCAGCAGCTTAGTAGGGACAGATTCCTACGAGCAGTACTTC. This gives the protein CASSLVGTDSYEQYF.

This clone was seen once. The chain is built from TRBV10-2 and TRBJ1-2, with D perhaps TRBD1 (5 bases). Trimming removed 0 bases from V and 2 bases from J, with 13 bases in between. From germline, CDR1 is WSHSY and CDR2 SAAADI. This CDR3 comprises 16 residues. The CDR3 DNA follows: TGCGCCAGCAGTGAGTCCGTGGGACTCGTCAACTATGGCTACACCTTC. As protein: CASSESVGLVNYGYTF.

The CDR3 here is CASSLLQGMEAFF. The CDR3 bases are TGTGCCAGCAGCTTACTACAGGGGATGGAAGCTTTCTTT. V and J are TRBV7-9 and TRBJ1-1, with 7 bases lining up with TRBD1. Per germline, CDR1 SEHNR and CDR2 FQNEAQ (reference sequence). The CDR3 is 13 amino acids. V shed 2 bases and J 8 bases; nucleotides not matched to a gene: 5.

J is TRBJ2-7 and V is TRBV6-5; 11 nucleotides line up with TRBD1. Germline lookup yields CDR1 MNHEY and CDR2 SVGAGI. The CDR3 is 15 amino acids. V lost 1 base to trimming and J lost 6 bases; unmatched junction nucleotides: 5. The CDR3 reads CASSYFGTGGGEQYF. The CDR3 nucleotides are TGTGCCAGCAGTTACTTCGGGACAGGGGGGGGCGAGCAGTACTTC.

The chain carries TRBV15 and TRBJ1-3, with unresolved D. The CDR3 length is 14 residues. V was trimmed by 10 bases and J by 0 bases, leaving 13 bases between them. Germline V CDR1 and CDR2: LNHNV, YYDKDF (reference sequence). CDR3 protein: CAIRLEGSGNTIYF. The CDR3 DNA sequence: TGTGCCATCCGACTGGAAGGCTCTGGAAACACCATATATTTT.

CDR3 bases: TGCGCCAGCAGCCGCGGACTAGCGGGGGGTTACAATGAGCAGTTCTTC. This codes for CASSRGLAGGYNEQFF. This chain connects TRBV4-1 to TRBJ2-1, with 14 bases that match TRBD2. Germline CDR1 reads MGHRA; CDR2 reads YSYEKL. The CDR3 is 16 residues long. Trimming cost V 4 bases and J 4 bases; bases outside gene matches: 3.

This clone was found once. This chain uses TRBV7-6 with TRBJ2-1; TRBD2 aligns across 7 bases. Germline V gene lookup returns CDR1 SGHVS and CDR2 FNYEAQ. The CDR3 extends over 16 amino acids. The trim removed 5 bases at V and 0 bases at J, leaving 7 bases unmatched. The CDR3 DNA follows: TGTGCCAGCAGCAGAAGGGGAGGGAGCTCCTACAATGAGCAGTTCTTC. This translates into CASSRRGGSSYNEQFF.

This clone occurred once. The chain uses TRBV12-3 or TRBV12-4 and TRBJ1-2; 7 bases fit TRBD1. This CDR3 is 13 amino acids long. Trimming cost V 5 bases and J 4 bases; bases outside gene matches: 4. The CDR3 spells CASSEDRPYGYTF. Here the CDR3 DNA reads TGTGCCAGCAGTGAGGACAGGCCCTATGGCTACACCTTC.

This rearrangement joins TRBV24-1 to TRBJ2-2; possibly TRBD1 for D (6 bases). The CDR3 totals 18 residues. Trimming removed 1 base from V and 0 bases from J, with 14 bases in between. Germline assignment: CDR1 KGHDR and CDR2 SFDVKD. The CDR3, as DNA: TGTGCCACCAGTGATTTCACAGGGACGTTAGCGAACACCGGGGAGCTGTTTTTT. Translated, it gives CATSDFTGTLANTGELFF.

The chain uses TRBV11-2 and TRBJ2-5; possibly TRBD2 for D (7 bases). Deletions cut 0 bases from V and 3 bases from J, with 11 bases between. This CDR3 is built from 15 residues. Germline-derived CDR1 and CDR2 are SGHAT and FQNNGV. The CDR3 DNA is TGTGCCAGCAGCTTAGAGGGGGGGGCAAAAGAGACCCAGTACTTC. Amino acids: CASSLEGGAKETQYF.

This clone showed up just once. The CDR3 loop is CASSKIEVCDRETGNTIYF. In DNA form, the CDR3 reads TGTGCCAGCAGCAAAATTGAGGTTTGTGACAGGGAAACTGGAAACACCATATATTTT. V usage is TRBV21-1 and J usage is TRBJ1-3; the tabulated D call, TRBD1, remains unverified against the DNA. TRBV21-1 is a recognized pseudogene. CDR3 length: 19 amino acids.

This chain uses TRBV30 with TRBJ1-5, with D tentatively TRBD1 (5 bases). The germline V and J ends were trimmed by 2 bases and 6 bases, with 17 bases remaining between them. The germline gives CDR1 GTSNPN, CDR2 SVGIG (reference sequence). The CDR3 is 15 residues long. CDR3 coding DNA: TGTGCCTGGAGTACGGCAGGGACTAGTGGTCAGCCCCAGCATTTT. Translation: CAWSTAGTSGQPQHF.

CDR3 bases: TGTGCCAGCAGCTCTGTTGGAGGGGGCCGTTTAGATACGCAGTATTTT. It specifies CASSSVGGGRLDTQYF. The chain joins TRBV7-9 to TRBJ2-3; TRBD1 is a possible D gene (7 bases). The CDR3 consists of 16 residues. Germline V gene sequence: CDR1 SEHNR, CDR2 FQNEAQ (reference sequence). V lost 4 bases and J lost 5, with 19 bases in between.

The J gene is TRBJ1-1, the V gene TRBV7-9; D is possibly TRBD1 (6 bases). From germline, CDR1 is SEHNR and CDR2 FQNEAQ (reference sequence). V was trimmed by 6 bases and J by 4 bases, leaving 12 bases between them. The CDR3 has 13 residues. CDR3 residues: CASRETGPTEAFF. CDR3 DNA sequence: TGTGCCAGCAGAGAAACAGGGCCCACTGAAGCTTTCTTT. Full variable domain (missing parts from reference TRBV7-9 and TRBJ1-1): DTGVSQNPRHKITKRGQNVTFRCDPISEHNRLYWYRQTLGQGPEFLTYFQNEAQLEKSRLLSDRFSAERPKGSFSTLEIQRTEQGDSAMYLCASRETGPTEAFFGQGTRLTVV.

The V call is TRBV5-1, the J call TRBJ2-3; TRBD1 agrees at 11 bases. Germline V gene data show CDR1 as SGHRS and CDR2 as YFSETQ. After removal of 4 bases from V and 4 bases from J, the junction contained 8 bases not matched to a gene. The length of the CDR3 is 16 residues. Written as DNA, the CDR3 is TGCGCCAGCAGCATCTCCGGGACAGGGGGATCAGATACGCAGTATTTT. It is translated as CASSISGTGGSDTQYF.

The CDR3 sequence is CASSGDSYEGYTF. CDR3 nucleotide sequence: TGTGCCAGCAGCGGGGACAGCTATGAAGGCTACACCTTC. The chain joins TRBV9 to TRBJ1-2, with 7 bases lining up with TRBD1. From germline, CDR1 is SGDLS and CDR2 YYNGEE. After removal of 3 bases from V and 8 bases from J, the junction contained 7 bases not matched to a gene. The CDR3 is made up of 13 amino acids.

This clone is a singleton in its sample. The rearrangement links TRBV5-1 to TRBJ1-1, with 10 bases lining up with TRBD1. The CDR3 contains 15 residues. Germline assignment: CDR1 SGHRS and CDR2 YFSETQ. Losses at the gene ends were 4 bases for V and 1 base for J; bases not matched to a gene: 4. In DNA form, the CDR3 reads TGCGCCAGCAGCAGAAGGACAGGGGGGAACACTGAAGCTTTCTTT. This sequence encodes CASSRRTGGNTEAFF.

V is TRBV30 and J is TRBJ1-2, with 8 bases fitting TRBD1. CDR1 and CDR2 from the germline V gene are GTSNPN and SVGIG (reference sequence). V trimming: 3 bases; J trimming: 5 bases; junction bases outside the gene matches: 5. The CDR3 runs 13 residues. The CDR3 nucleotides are TGTGCCTGGAGGGCGGACAGGGAATATGGCTACACCTTC. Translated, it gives CAWRADREYGYTF.

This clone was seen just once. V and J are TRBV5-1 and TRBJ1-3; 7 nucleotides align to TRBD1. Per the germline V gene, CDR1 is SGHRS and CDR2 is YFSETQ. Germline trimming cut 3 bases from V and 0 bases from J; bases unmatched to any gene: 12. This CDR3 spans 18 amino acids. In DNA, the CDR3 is TGCGCCAGCAGCTCCGGGACCGGGACAGCGATCTCTGGAAACACCATATATTTT. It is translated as CASSSGTGTAISGNTIYF.

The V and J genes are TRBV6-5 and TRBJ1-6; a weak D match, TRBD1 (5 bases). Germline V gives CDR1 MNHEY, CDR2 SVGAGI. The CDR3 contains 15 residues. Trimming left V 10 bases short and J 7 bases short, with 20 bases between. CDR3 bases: TGTGCCACCGGCGGGGGGGGGAGTCGCAATTCACCCCTCCACTTT. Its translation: CATGGGGSRNSPLHF.